The present TCR beta chain was sequenced within a study of regulatory T cells in long-lasting Graves disease. Overall study results and limits: Among samples with persistent disease, TRBV28, TRBJ1-2 and TRBJ2-5 were favored. Small numbers of samples may have cut accuracy.

With respect to this clonotype: Its specificity is unknown.

As to time point: persistent/refractory GD, antithyroid drugs over 5 years with positive TRAb. TCR sequences were obtained from RNA taken from PBMCs. One endocrinology department in Xi'an, China, was where patients came from. As collected, the peripheral blood samples measured 7.5 to 9 milliliters each and went into EDTA tubes. With iRepertoire HTBI primers and Arm-PCR of CDR3 regions, TCR beta libraries were built. MiXCR was run by TCRdb on the multiplex PCR reads, yielding one entry per CDR3 protein. The repertoire holds around 500,000 distinct CDR3 sequences, with 20% to 25% as singletons. Germline CDR1 reads MGHRA; CDR2 reads YSYEKL. Trimming took 0 bases from V and 0 from J, leaving 6 bases between them. The CDR3 spans 16 residues.

The sample was peripheral blood mononuclear cells (PBMCs), taken when the disease was refractory, from a patient treated with antithyroid drugs. The rearrangement joins TRBV4-1 to TRBJ2-6; D is ambiguous. The sequence derives from a female donor with Graves disease. The CDR3 DNA is TGCGCCAGCAGCCAAGATTTGGCCTCTGGGGCCAACGTCCTGACTTTC. It encodes CASSQDLASGANVLTF.